This T cell receptor beta chain was recorded in a study of blood T cell repertoires in COVID-19. Turning to the study itself: The cDNA or gDNA used as material had been derived from T cells, B-cell-depleted T cells, or PBMCs.

Produced via immunoSEQ multiplex PCR; TCRdb's table is partial and in-frame only. Of roughly 140,000 clones listed, around 87% are singletons. CDR1 and CDR2 (germline): LGHNA, YNFKEQ. The V and J ends lost 3 bases and 8 bases, in that order; junction bases with no gene match: 4. The CDR3 sequence is 14 residues long. The sample consisted of peripheral blood. This clonotype was obtained from a human donor in a cohort sampled during active COVID-19. The chain couples TRBV4-2 to TRBJ2-4; TRBD1 aligns across 10 bases. The CDR3 spells CASSQDRGDDIQYF. CDR3 DNA: TGTGCCAGCAGCCAGGACAGGGGGGACGACATTCAGTACTTC.